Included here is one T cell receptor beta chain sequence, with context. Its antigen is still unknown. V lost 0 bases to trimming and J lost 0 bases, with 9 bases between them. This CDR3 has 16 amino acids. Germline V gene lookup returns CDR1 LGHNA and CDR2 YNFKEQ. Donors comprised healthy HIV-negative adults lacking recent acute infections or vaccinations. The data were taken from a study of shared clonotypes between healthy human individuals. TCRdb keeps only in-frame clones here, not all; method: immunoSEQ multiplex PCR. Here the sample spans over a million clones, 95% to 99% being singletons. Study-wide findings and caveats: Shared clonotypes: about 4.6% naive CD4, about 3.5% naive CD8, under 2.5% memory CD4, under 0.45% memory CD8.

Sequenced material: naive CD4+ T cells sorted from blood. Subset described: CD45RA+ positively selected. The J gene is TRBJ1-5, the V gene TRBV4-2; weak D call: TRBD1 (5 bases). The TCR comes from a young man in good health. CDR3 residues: CASSQDEGASNQPQHF. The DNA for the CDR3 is TGTGCCAGCAGCCAAGATGAAGGGGCTAGCAATCAGCCCCAGCATTTT.